The entry below gives a single T cell receptor (beta chain) sequence along with its context. This specimen belongs to a study of cytomegalovirus exposure and HLA in healthy donors. The germline V gene has CDR1 SGHRS and CDR2 YFSETQ. The CDR3 extends over 15 amino acids. J was trimmed by 8 bases and V by 0 bases; bases with no gene match: 6. Here immunoSEQ multiplex PCR was the method, and the copy in TCRdb shows in-frame clones only, minus some. The table lists a few hundred thousand clones, about nine tenths of them singletons, with about 0.91% in the top ten. Source material: PBMCs. The chain employs TRBV5-1 and TRBJ2-1; 9 positions agree with TRBD2. The sequence was obtained from a woman between 18 and 29 years old in good health and CMV-seronegative. This CDR3 reads CASSLVAGELYEQFF. CDR3 in DNA: TGCGCCAGCAGCTTGGTAGCGGGAGAATTGTATGAGCAGTTCTTC.